This T cell receptor beta chain came from a study of shared clonotypes between healthy human individuals (dated by TCRdb to 2020 to 2022). Regarding the study in general: A few men and a couple of women, aged 18 to 49 years, made up the cohort. The study deeply sequenced blood TCR repertoires of several healthy adults to estimate repertoire size and the extent of clonotype sharing between individuals. Libraries were prepared and TCR repertoires were sequenced by different laboratories using diverse techniques, in order to increase sequencing depth and limit assay-specific biases. Per donor, three plates each were used for CD4 naive and CD4 memory, two for CD8 naive, and one for CD8 memory. Per donor, leukapheresis produced somewhere between about 0.94 and 8.9 billion PBMCs.

The CDR3 has 14 amino acids, counting the end cysteine and phenylalanine. Only the CDR3 region is kept as DNA, spanning 42 bases read in frame from base 1. The germline V gene gives CDR1 as SGHAT and CDR2 as FQNNGV. V sheds 5 bases and J sheds 7 bases, leaving 14 bases between their ends. Donors were healthy HIV-negative adults with no recently reported acute infections or vaccinations. Every donor was a Caucasian adult living in Nashville, Tennessee, USA. CD4+ T cells were enriched by magnetic negative selection, after which naive cells were positively selected on CD45RA and the negative fraction was taken as the memory subset. Blood was obtained by leukapheresis, after which PBMCs were separated by Ficoll-Histopaque density gradient centrifugation and cryopreserved in liquid nitrogen vapor phase. Analytical flow cytometry was used to check the purity and quantity of each magnetically sorted T cell population. From each sorted fraction, genomic DNA was isolated and quantified by UV absorbance on a Nanodrop 2000c.

Here is what the overall study found, with its caveats: The small number of donors limited the genetic and exposure-history diversity represented. Compared with non-shared clonotypes, the clonotypes found in all four sorted-subset donors had higher generation probabilities. Pairwise subsampling indicated that sequencing depth was expected to affect the degree of clonotype sharing among donors. When a handful of donors were compared, the shared fraction of clonotypes was approximately 5% for naive CD4, over 3% for naive CD8, 2% to 2.5% for memory CD4, and 0.4% for memory CD8. Rarefaction of sorted-subset datasets indicated incomplete sequencing despite the large sequencing depth. Sampling was restricted to blood, and TCR repertoires in tissues likely differ from the TCR repertoires found in blood. Estimated clonotype richness was generally larger for naive than for memory subsets.

Using the deep immunoSEQ assay, multiplex PCR amplified TCR CDR3 regions from genomic DNA. Extracted genomic DNA from each cell subset was spread evenly across all wells of several immunoSEQ 96-well plates, with each plate serving as a replicate. Each replicate PCR for sorted subsets received 150 to 250 ng genomic DNA, equal to tens of thousands of T cell genomes. Purified libraries were measured with a Qubit 3.0 fluorometer, size-checked on a Bioanalyzer 2100, and measured again with the KAPA Library Quantification kit. Each immunoSEQ 96-well plate was sequenced on its own single-read 150-cycle Illumina NextSeq 550 flow cell. In the paper's pipeline: The immunoSEQ output contained only junctional sequences without quality scores, so filtering could not match that applied to full-length reads. To assign V/J genes and CDR3, sequences were annotated against IMGT germline references using PyIR, a Python wrapper for IgBLAST v1.9. Reads were filtered out if the reads had weak V/J assignments (E-value above 1e-6), no CDR3, stop codons, out-of-frame junctions, or ambiguous translated residues. V3J clonotypes were defined as sequences sharing the same inferred V gene, J gene, and CDR3 amino acid sequence. Percentage overlap between repertoires was computed as shared unique clonotypes divided by the size of the smaller repertoire. Richness of each repertoire was evaluated using RTK rarefaction, the Chao1 estimator, and Recon v2.1 estimates of unobserved clonotypes. Generation probabilities were computed with OLGA for all TCRbeta clonotypes obtained by the gDNA method from four donors. Drawn from immuneACCESS, this table holds only the in-frame rearrangements with V and J called that TCRdb kept. Clones are partly lost; checked studies trace under half to an unresolved V gene and leave the rest unexplained. V and J calls plus clone size are reproduced from that table; the DNA served to infer D and trimming. This sample comprises about 680,000 clones, roughly 70% of them detected only once. The ten largest clones take up 1.5% to 2% of the sample.

About this clone: Its antigen is unknown. No qualities accompany the bases; no much larger clone lies one base away.

Sequencing was carried out using memory CD4+ T cells sorted from blood. This specimen's cell subset or site label, per the study, means: CD45RA-negative fraction. The TCR originated in a woman in her thirties in good health. The V and J genes are TRBV11-2 and TRBJ1-4, with no confident D gene call. For the CDR3, the sequence is CASSPSEVGEKLFF. The sequenced DNA is TGTGCCAGCAGCCCGAGCGAGGTCGGTGAAAAACTGTTTTTT.